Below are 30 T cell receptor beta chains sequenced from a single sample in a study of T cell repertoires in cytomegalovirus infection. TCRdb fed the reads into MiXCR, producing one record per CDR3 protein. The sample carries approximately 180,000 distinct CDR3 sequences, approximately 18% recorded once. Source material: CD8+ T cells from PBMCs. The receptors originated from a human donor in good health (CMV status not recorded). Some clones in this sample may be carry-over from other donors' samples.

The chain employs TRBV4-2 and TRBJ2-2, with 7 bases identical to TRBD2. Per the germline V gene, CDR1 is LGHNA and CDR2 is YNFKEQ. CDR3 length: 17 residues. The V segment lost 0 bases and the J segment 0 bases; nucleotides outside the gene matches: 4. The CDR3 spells CASSQDPSGANTGELFF. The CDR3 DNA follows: TGTGCCAGCAGCCAAGATCCCAGCGGGGCGAACACCGGGGAGCTGTTTTTT.

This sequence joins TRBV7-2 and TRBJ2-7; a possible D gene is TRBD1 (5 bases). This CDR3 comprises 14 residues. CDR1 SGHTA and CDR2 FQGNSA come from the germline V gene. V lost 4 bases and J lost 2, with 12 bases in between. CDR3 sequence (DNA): TGTGCCAGCAGCTCACCAGGGTCCCCCTACGAGCAGTACTTC. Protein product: CASSSPGSPYEQYF.

As DNA, the CDR3 is TGTGCCAGGGAGGGGGCCAGTTCCACCGGGGAGCTGTTTTTT. Translated: CAREGASSTGELFF. V gene TRBV7-2 combines with J gene TRBJ2-2; D might be TRBD1 (7 bases). V was pared by 9 bases and J by 4 bases, with 15 bases between. Germline V gene lookup returns CDR1 SGHTA and CDR2 FQGNSA. The CDR3 runs to 14 residues.

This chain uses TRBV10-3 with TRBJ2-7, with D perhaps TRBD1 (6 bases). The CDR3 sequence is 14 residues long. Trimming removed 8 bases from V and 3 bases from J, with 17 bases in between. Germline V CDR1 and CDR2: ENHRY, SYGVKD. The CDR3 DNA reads TGTGCCATCCGGGACACACTGAATTTCTACGAGCAGTACTTC. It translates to CAIRDTLNFYEQYF.

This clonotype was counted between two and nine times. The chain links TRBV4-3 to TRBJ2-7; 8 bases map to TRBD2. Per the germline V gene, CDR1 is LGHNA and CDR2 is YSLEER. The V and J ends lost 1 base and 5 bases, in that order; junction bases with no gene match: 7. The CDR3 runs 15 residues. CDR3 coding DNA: TGCGCCAGCAGCCAAGCTTACGGGGGGGCCGACGAGCAGTACTTC. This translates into CASSQAYGGADEQYF.

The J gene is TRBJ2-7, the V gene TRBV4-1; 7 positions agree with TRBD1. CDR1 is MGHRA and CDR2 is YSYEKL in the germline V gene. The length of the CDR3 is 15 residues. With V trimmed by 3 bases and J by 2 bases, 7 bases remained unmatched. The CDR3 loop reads CASSQGDSPTYEQYF. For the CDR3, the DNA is TGCGCCAGCAGCCAGGGGGACAGTCCCACCTACGAGCAGTACTTC.

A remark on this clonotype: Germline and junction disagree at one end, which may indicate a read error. CDR3 amino acids: CASGLVAASTDTQYF. In DNA, the CDR3 is TGTGCCAGCGGCTTAGTGGCAGCAAGCACAGATACGCAGTATTTT. This chain uses TRBV7-6 with TRBJ2-3, with unresolved D. CDR1 and CDR2 from the germline V gene are SGHVS and FNYEAQ. There are 15 residues in the CDR3. Looking up the rest from reference TRBV7-6 and TRBJ2-3 gives the full variable domain: GAGVSQSPRYKVTKRGQDVALRCDPISGHVSLYWYRQALGQGPEFLTYFNYEAQQDKSGLPNDRFSAERPEGSISTLTIQRTEQRDSAMYRCASGLVAASTDTQYFGPGTRLTVL.

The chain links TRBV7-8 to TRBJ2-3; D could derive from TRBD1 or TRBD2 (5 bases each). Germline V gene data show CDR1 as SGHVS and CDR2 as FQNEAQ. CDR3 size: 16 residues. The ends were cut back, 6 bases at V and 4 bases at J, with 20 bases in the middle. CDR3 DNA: TGTGCCAGCAGTTTCTCGACAGCGGATTACGCAGATACGCAGTATTTT. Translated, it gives CASSFSTADYADTQYF.

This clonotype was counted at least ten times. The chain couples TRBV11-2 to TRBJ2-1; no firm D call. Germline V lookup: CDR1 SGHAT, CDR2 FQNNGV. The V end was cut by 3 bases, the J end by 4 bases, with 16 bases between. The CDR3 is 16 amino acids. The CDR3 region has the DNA TGTGCCAGCAGCTTCCCAGCTAGGGATATTTACAATGAGCAGTTCTTC. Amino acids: CASSFPARDIYNEQFF.

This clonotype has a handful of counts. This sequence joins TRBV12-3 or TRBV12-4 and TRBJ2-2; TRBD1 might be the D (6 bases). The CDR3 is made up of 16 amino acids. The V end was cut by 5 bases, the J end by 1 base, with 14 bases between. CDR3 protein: CASSPRGTRNTGELFF. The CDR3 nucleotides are TGTGCCAGCAGTCCCCGAGGGACACGGAACACCGGGGAGCTGTTTTTT.

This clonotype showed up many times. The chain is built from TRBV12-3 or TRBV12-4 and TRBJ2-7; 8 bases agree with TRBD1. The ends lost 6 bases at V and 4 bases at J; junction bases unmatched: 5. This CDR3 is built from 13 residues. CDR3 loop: CASRPQGAYEQYF. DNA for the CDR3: TGTGCCAGCAGACCTCAGGGGGCGTACGAGCAGTACTTC.

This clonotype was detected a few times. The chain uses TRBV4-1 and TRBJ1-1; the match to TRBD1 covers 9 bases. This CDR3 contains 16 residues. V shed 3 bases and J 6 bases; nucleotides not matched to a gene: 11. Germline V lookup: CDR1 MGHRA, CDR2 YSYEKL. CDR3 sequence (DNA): TGCGCCAGCAGCCAGGCCCCGGGACAGGGTAAGCCTGAAGCTTTCTTT. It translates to CASSQAPGQGKPEAFF.

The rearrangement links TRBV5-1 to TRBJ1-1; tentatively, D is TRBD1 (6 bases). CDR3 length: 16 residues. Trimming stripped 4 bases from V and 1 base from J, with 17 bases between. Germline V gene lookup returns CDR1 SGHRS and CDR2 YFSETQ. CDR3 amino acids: CASSPVTGTTNTEAFF. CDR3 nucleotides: TGCGCCAGCAGCCCAGTTACCGGGACAACGAACACTGAAGCTTTCTTT.

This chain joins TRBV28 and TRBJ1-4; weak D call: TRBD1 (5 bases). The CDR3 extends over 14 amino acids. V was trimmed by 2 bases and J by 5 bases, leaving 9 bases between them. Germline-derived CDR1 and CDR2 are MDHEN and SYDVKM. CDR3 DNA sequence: TGTGCCAGCAGTTTAGGGGGGGACAATGAAAAACTGTTTTTT. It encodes CASSLGGDNEKLFF.

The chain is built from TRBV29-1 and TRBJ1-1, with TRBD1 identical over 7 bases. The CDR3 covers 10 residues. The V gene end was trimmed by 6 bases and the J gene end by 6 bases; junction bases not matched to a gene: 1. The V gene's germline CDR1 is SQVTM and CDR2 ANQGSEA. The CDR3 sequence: CSVGQSEAFF. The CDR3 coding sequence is TGCAGCGTGGGACAGTCTGAAGCTTTCTTT.

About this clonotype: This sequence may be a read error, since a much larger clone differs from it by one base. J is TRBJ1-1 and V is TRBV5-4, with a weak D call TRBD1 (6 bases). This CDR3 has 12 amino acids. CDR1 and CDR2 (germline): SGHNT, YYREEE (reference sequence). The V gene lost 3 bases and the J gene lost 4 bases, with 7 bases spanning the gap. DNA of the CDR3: TGTGCCAGCAGCTCAGGGGTCACTGAAGCTTTCTTT. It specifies CASSSGVTEAFF.

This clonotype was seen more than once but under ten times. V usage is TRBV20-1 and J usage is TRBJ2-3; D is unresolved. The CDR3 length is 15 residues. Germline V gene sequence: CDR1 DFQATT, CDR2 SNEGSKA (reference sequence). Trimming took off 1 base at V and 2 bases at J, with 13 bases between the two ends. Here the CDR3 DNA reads TGCAGTGCTAGAGCCTACGATTTAGACACAGATACGCAGTATTTT. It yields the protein CSARAYDLDTDTQYF.

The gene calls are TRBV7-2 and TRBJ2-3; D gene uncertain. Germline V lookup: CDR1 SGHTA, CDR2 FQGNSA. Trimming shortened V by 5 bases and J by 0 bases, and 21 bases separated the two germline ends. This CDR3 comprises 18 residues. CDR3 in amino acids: CASSQTIFLDASTDTQYF. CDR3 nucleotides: TGTGCCAGCAGCCAGACAATATTTCTGGACGCTAGCACAGATACGCAGTATTTT.

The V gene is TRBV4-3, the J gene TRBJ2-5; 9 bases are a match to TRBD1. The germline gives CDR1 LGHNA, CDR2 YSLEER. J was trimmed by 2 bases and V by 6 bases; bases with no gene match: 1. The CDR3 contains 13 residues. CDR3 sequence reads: CASRDRGQETQYF. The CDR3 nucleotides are TGCGCCAGCAGGGACAGGGGACAAGAGACCCAGTACTTC.

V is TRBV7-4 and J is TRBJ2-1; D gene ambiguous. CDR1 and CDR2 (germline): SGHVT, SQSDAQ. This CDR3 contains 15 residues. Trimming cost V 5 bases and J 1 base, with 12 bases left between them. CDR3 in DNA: TGTGCCAGCAGCCTACCGGTACCTTCCTACAATGAGCAGTTCTTC. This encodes CASSLPVPSYNEQFF.

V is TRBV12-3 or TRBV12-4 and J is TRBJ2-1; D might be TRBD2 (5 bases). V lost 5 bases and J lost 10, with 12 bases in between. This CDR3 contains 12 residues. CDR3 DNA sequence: TGTGCCAGCAGTCCAAACGGGAACGAGCAGTTCTTC. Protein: CASSPNGNEQFF.

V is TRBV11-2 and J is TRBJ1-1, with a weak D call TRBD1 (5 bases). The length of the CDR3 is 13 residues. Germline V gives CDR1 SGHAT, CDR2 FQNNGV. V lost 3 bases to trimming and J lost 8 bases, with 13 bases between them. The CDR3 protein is CASSFGAVSEAFF. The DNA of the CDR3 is TGTGCCAGCAGCTTCGGGGCCGTTTCGGAAGCTTTCTTT.

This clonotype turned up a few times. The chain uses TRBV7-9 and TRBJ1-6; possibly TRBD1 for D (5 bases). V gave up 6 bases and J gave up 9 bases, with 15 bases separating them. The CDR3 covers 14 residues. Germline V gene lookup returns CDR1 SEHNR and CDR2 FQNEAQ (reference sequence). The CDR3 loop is CASSSTGTGSPLHF. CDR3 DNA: TGTGCCAGCAGTTCCACCGGGACTGGTTCACCCCTCCACTTT.

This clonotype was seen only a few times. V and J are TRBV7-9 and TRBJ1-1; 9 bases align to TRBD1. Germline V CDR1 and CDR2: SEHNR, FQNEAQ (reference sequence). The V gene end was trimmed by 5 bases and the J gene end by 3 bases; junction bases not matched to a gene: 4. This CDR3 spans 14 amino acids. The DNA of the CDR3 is TGTGCCAGCAGCGGGGGGACAGGGCACACTGAAGCTTTCTTT. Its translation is CASSGGTGHTEAFF.

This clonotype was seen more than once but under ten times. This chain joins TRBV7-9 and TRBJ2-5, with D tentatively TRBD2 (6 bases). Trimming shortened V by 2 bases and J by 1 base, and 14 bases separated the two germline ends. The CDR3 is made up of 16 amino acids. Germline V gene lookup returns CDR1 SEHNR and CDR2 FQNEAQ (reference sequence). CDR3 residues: CASSLLSAGPQETQYF. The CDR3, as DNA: TGTGCCAGCAGCTTACTTTCCGCGGGGCCCCAAGAGACCCAGTACTTC.

CDR3 residues: CASSPQSEATEAFF. Written as DNA, the CDR3 is TGCGCCAGCAGCCCCCAGTCTGAGGCCACTGAAGCTTTCTTT. J is TRBJ1-1 and V is TRBV4-1; D unclear. This CDR3 region has 14 residues. Germline lookup yields CDR1 MGHRA and CDR2 YSYEKL. The ends were cut back, 4 bases at V and 4 bases at J, with 13 bases in the middle.

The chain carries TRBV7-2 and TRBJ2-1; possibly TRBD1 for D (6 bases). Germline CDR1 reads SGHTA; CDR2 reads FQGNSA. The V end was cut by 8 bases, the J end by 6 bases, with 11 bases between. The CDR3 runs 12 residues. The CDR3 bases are TGTGCCAGCTGGGACATCCCCAATGAGCAGTTCTTC. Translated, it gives CASWDIPNEQFF.

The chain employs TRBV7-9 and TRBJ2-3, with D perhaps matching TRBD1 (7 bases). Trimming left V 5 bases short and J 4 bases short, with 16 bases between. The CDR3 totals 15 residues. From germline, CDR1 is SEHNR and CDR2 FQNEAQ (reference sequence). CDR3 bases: TGTGCCAGCAGCCCGGAGGGACAGCTAGCAGATACGCAGTATTTT. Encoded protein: CASSPEGQLADTQYF.

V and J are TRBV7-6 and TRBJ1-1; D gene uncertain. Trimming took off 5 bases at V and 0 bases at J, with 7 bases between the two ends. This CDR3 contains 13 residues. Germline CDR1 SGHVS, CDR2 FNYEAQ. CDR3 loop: CASSRPMNTEAFF. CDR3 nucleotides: TGTGCCAGCAGCCGACCCATGAACACTGAAGCTTTCTTT.

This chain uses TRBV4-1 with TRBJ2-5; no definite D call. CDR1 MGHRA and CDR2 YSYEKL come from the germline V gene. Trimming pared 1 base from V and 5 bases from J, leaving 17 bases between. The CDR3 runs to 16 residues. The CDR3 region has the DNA TGCGCCAGCAGCCAAGTCTACCCATCTCCTTGGGAGACCCAGTACTTC. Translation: CASSQVYPSPWETQYF.